This T cell receptor beta chain was obtained from a study of blood T cell repertoires in COVID-19. The wider study: The United States, Italy and Spain were the sources of the acute and convalescent COVID-19 samples. Sources were T cells, B-cell-depleted T cells, or PBMCs; the material itself was cDNA or gDNA.

Authors' methods: Cell counts per sample came from amplifying reference gene primers. Sequenced by immunoSEQ multiplex PCR; TCRdb stores in-frame clones only, minus some. D and trimming come from the DNA, and the V and J calls and clone size come from that table. Among roughly 130,000 clones listed, roughly four fifths were seen once. From germline, CDR1 is KGHSH and CDR2 LQKENI. Trimming took 2 bases from V and 5 from J; bases not matched to a gene: 4. The CDR3 consists of 16 residues. The chain combines TRBV18 with TRBJ2-2; 11 bases line up with TRBD1. The clonotype originates from a woman older than 75 with acute or convalescent COVID-19. Sequencing was carried out using peripheral blood. CDR3 amino acids: CASSPGQGALTGELFF. CDR3 nucleotides: TGTGCCAGCTCACCAGGACAGGGGGCGCTAACCGGGGAGCTGTTTTTT.